One and the same sample provided the 2 T cell receptor beta chains below, sequenced in a study of tumour-infiltrating T cells in Burkitt lymphoma. TCRdb's table, derived via immunoSEQ multiplex PCR, lists solely in-frame clones and lacks some. This sample has more than 2,000 clones, with around 24% found just once. The source material was tumor tissue from a relapse. Source of these receptors: a human donor with relapsed Burkitt lymphoma. Some clones in this sample may be carry-over from other donors' samples.

The chain joins TRBV6-1 to TRBJ1-1, with TRBD1 matching 9 bases. Germline values: CDR1 MNHNS, CDR2 SASEGT. After removal of 2 bases from V and 5 bases from J, the junction contained 3 bases not matched to a gene. The CDR3 contains 14 residues. The CDR3 protein is CASSEWDRVTEAFF. The CDR3 region has the DNA TGTGCCAGCAGTGAATGGGACAGGGTAACTGAAGCTTTCTTT.

This clone has more than one count but fewer than ten. This chain connects TRBV5-5 to TRBJ2-3, with 8 bases fitting TRBD1. V lost 5 bases and J lost 2; bases outside the gene matches: 10. The CDR3 runs 16 residues. Germline values: CDR1 SGHKS, CDR2 YYEKEE (reference sequence). The CDR3 nucleotides read TGTGCCAGCAGACCCCCGGACAGGGAATTCACAGATACGCAGTATTTT. Translated: CASRPPDREFTDTQYF.